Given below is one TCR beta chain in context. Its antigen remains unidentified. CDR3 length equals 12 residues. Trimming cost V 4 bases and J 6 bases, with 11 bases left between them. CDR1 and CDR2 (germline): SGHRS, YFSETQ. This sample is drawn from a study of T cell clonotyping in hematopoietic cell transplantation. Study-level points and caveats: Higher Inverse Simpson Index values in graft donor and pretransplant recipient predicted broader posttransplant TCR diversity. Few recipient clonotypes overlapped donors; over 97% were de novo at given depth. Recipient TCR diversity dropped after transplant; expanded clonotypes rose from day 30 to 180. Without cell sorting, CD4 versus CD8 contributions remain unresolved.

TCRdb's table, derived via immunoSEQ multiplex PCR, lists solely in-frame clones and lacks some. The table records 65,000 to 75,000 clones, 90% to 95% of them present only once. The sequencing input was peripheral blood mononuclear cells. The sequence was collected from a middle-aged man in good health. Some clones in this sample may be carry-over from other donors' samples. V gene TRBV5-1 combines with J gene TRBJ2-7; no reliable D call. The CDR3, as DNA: TGCGCCAGCAGCACCGGTGGGATCGAGCAGTACTTC. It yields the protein CASSTGGIEQYF.